This TCR beta chain was obtained from a study of OX40 agonist ivuxolimab in advanced cancers. Germline values: CDR1 LNHDA, CDR2 SQIVND (reference sequence). V lost 4 bases and J lost 4; bases outside the gene matches: 6. The CDR3 has 15 amino acids. Method: immunoSEQ multiplex PCR; TCRdb's copy keeps in-frame clones and lacks some. The top ten hold roughly 3.6% of the sample, which has just over 40,000 clones, around 87% seen once. The sample here was CD4+ or CD8+ T cells sorted from blood, taken in a trial of the OX40 agonist ivuxolimab. This TCR came from an adult with an advanced solid tumor such as melanoma, head and neck, liver or kidney cancer. This chain joins TRBV19 and TRBJ2-4; 8 nucleotides align to TRBD1. As DNA, the CDR3 is TGTGCCAGTAGTACAAAGCGGACAGGGAAAAACATTCAGTACTTC. Amino acids: CASSTKRTGKNIQYF.